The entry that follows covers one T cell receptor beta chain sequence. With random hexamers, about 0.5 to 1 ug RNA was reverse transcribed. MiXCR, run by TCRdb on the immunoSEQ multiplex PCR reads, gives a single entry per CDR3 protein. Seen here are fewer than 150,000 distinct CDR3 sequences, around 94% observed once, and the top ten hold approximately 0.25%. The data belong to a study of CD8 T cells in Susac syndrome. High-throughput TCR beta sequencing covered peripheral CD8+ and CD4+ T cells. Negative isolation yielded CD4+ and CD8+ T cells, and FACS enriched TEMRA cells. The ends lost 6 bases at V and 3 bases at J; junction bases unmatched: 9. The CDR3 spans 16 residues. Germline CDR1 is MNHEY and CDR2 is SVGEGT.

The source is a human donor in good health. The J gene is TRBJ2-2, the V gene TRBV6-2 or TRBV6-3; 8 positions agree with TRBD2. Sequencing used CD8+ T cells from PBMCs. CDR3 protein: CASSPPLAGYTGELFF. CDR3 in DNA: TGTGCCAGCAGCCCCCCTCTAGCGGGTTACACCGGGGAGCTGTTTTTT.